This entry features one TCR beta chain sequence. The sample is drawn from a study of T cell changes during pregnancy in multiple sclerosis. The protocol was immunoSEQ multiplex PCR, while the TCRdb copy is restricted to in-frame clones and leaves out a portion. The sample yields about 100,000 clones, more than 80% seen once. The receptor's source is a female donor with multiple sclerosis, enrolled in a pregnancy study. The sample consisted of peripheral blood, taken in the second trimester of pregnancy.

CDR3 coding DNA: TGTGCCAGCGCGAAATCACGACAGACAGATTCCTACGAGCAGTACTTC. This translates into CASAKSRQTDSYEQYF. The rearrangement uses TRBV6-6 and TRBJ2-7; tentatively, D is TRBD1 (5 bases). Germline V gene lookup returns CDR1 MNHNY and CDR2 SVGAGI (reference sequence). The CDR3 consists of 16 residues. V gave up 8 bases and J gave up 1 base, with 21 bases separating them.